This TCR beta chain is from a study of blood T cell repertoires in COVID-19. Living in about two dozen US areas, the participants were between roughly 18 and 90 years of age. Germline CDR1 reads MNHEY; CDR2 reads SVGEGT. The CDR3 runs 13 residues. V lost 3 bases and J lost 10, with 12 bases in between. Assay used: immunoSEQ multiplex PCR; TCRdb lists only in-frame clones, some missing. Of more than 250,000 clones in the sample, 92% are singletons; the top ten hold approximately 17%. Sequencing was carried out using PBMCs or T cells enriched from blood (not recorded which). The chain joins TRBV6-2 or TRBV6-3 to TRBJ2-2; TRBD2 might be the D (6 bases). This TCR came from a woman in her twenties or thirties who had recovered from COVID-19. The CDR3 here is CASSYGGAAELFF. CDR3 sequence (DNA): TGTGCCAGCAGTTATGGAGGGGCTGCGGAGCTGTTTTTT.